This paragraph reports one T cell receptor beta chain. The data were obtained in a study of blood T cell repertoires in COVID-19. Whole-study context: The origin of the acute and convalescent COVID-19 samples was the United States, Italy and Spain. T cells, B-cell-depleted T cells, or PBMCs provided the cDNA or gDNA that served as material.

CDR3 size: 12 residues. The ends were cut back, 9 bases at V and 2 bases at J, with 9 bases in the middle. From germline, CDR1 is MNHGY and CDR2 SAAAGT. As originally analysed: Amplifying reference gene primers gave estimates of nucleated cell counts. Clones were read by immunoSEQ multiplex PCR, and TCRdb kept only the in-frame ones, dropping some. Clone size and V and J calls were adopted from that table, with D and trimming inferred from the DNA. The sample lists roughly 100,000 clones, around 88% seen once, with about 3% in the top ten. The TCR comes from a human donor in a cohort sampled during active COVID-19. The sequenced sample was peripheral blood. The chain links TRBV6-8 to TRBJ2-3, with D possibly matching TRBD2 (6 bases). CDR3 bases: TGTGCCAGTAGGGACTTCACAGATACGCAGTATTTT. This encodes CASRDFTDTQYF.